This T cell receptor beta chain was sequenced during a study of cytomegalovirus exposure and HLA in healthy donors. Amplification used 60 Vbeta primers and 13 Jbeta primers. The assay was immunoSEQ multiplex PCR, and TCRdb's table has in-frame clones only and misses some. The sample gives about 78,000 clones, 70% to 80% of which show up once; about 23% is in the top ten. The germline V gene has CDR1 SQVTM and CDR2 ANQGSEA. CDR3 size: 12 residues. Deletions cut 4 bases from V and 6 bases from J, with 10 bases between. The genes are TRBV29-1 and TRBJ2-1; tentative D call: TRBD2 (6 bases). The sequenced sample consisted of PBMCs. The clonotype originates from a woman in her forties or fifties in good health and CMV-seropositive. CDR3 region: CSVVGSGNEQFF. CDR3 coding DNA: TGCAGCGTTGTCGGGAGCGGCAATGAGCAGTTCTTC.